These T cell receptor beta chains were read from a single sample in a study of low-dose radiotherapy and immunotherapy resistance in tumors. TCRdb re-called the reads with MiXCR, one entry per CDR3 protein. The table records about 47,000 distinct CDR3 sequences, over 9.5% of them present only once. The sequenced sample was PBMCs, obtained before treatment. The receptors were gathered from a female donor with ovarian cancer. CDR3s include the opening cysteine and the closing phenylalanine or tryptophan. D genes are given only for firm matches. Not all rows give a size; the values are once, few, many and, for expanded clones, a class.

D gene	CDR3 length	V gene	clone size	J gene	CDR3 DNA	CDR3 protein
NA	12	TRBV20-1	many	TRBJ2-3	TGCAGTGTGGCGGGGGCGGGAGATACGCAGTATTTT	CSVAGAGDTQYF
NA	14	TRBV27	many	TRBJ2-1	TGTGCCAGCAGGACCGGGACTTCCTACAATGAGCAGTTCTTC	CASRTGTSYNEQFF
NA	15	TRBV6-5	many	TRBJ1-1	TGTGCCAGCAGGACGGGAGGGGTAGGTCACAGTGAAGCTTTCTTT	CASRTGGVGHSEAFF
NA	14	TRBV6-1	many	TRBJ2-7	TGTGCCAGCAGCGAGGTGCACGGGGCCTACGAGCAGTACTTC	CASSEVHGAYEQYF
NA	11	TRBV12-3/TRBV12-4	NA	TRBJ1-2	TGTGCCAGCAGTTCCCGGACCGGCTACACCTTC	CASSSRTGYTF
NA	15	TRBV23-1	many	TRBJ2-7	TGCGCCAGCAGTCATCGAGGACTGAGATCCTACGAGCAGTACTTC	CASSHRGLRSYEQYF
NA	14	TRBV6-5	many	TRBJ1-1	TGTGCCAGCACCCGAACAGCCGTGAACACTGAAGCTTTCTTT	CASTRTAVNTEAFF
NA	16	TRBV18	many	TRBJ1-4	TGTGCCAGCTCAGAGAGGGGGTCCTCAACTAATGAAAAACTGTTTTTT	CASSERGSSTNEKLFF
NA	14	TRBV7-2	many	TRBJ1-1	TGTGCCAGCAGCTTACGGACAGTGAACACTGAAGCTTTCTTT	CASSLRTVNTEAFF
NA	16	TRBV6-1	many	TRBJ2-3	TGTGCCAGCAGTGAAAGTTTCCGGGCCGACACAGATACGCAGTATTTT	CASSESFRADTDTQYF
NA	16	TRBV29-1	NA	TRBJ2-5	TGCAGCGTGGGAGGGGGCAGGGGGATCGGGCAAGAGACCCAGTACTTC	CSVGGGRGIGQETQYF
NA	14	TRBV7-2	many	TRBJ2-7	TGTGCCAGCAGCTTAAGGGGGAGGACGGGGGAGCAGTACTTC	CASSLRGRTGEQYF
NA	15	TRBV5-1	many	TRBJ2-1	TGCGCCAGCAGCTTATCGGGACAAACCTTCAATGAGCAGTTCTTC	CASSLSGQTFNEQFF
TRBD2	16	TRBV6-8	NA	TRBJ2-1	TGTGCCAGCAGCCTGACTAGCATGTTGACCTACAATGAGCAGTTCTTC	CASSLTSMLTYNEQFF
NA	15	TRBV28	few	TRBJ1-5	TGTGCCAGCAGTTTAGGGGTAGGGGGCAATCAGCCCCAGCATTTT	CASSLGVGGNQPQHF
TRBD2	16	TRBV5-6	few	TRBJ2-1	TGTGCCAGCAGCTTGGGTGGGAGGGGCGCCTACAATGAGCAGTTCTTC	CASSLGGRGAYNEQFF
NA	14	TRBV28	NA	TRBJ1-3	TGTGCCAGCACCCCATCGGGGTCTGGAAACACCATATATTTT	CASTPSGSGNTIYF
TRBD2	13	TRBV6-4	many	TRBJ2-3	TGTGCCAGCAGTGACTCCCCGGGACTAGACATACATTTT	CASSDSPGLDIHF
NA	12	TRBV12-3/TRBV12-4	many	TRBJ1-1	TGTGCCAGCCAGGGAATGAACACTGAAGCTTTCTTT	CASQGMNTEAFF
TRBD1	15	TRBV5-6	many	TRBJ2-1	TGTGCCAGCAGCTTCTTTGGACAGGGCTACAATGAGCAGTTCTTC	CASSFFGQGYNEQFF
TRBD2	15	TRBV28	many	TRBJ2-7	TGTGCCAGCAGTTGGGGGACTAGCGGGACCTACGAGCAGTACTTC	CASSWGTSGTYEQYF
NA	16	TRBV20-1	NA	TRBJ1-1	TGCAGTGCTCCATTCAAACCCGGGACAAAGAACACTGAAGCTTTCTTT	CSAPFKPGTKNTEAFF
NA	13	TRBV3-1	many	TRBJ1-1	TGTGCCAGCAGCCAGAGAGCTACCACTGAAGCTTTCTTT	CASSQRATTEAFF
TRBD2	16	TRBV11-3	many	TRBJ2-3	TGTGCCAGCAGCAGAGGCGGGACTAGCGGGGCTGATACGCAGTATTTT	CASSRGGTSGADTQYF